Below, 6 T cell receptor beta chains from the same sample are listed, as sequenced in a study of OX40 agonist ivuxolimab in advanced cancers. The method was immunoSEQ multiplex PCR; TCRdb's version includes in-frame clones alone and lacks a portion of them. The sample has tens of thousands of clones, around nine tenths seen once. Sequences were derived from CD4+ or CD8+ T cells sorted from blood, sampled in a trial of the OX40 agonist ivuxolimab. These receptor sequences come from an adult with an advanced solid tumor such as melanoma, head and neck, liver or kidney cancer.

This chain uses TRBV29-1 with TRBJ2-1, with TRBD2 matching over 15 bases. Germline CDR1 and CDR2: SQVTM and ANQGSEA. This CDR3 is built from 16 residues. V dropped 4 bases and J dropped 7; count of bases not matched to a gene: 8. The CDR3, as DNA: TGCAGCGTTGGAGGACTAGCGGGGGGGCTAGGGAATGAGCAGTTCTTC. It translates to CSVGGLAGGLGNEQFF.

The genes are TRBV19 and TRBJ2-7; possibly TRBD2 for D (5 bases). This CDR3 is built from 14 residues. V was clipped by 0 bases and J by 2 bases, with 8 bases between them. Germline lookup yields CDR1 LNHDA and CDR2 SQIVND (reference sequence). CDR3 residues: CASSIDRGPYEQYF. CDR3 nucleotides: TGTGCCAGTAGTATAGACCGGGGTCCCTACGAGCAGTACTTC.

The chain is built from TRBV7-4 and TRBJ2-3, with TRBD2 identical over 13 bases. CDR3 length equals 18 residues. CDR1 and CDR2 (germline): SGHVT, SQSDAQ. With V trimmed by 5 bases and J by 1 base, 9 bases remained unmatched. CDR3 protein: CASSQFWTSGGRTDTQYF. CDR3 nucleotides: TGTGCCAGCAGCCAATTTTGGACTAGCGGGGGCCGCACAGATACGCAGTATTTT.

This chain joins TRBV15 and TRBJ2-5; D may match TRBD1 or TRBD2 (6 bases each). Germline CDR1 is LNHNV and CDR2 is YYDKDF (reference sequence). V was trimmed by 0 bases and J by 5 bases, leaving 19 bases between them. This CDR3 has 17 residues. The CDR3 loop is CATSRDWGARGEETQYF. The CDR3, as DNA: TGTGCCACCAGCAGAGATTGGGGGGCCCGCGGGGAGGAGACCCAGTACTTC.

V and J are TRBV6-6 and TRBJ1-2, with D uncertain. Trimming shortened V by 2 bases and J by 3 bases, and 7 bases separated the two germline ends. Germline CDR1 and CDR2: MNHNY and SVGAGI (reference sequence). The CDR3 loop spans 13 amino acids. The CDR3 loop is CASSYGQDYGYTF. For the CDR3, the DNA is TGTGCCAGCAGTTACGGGCAGGACTATGGCTACACCTTC.

The CDR3 here is CASSDRGYYGYTF. The CDR3, as DNA: TGTGCCAGCAGTGACCGAGGGTACTATGGCTACACCTTC. The J gene is TRBJ1-2, the V gene TRBV2, with no clear D. This CDR3 contains 13 residues. Germline V gene lookup returns CDR1 SNHLY and CDR2 FYNNEI. V shed 3 bases and J shed 3 bases, with 8 bases lying between them.